These T cell receptor beta chains were read from a single sample in a study of blood T cell repertoires in COVID-19. Method: immunoSEQ multiplex PCR; TCRdb's copy keeps in-frame clones and lacks some. The table has about 350,000 clones, 85% to 90% seen once. Sequencing used PBMCs or T cells enriched from blood (not recorded which). These receptors originate from a woman in her twenties or thirties who had been exposed to COVID-19. The CDR3 runs from the conserved cysteine through the conserved F or W. A D gene is named only where the DNA matches it firmly. Clone size is not always given. Where it is, it says once, few, many or a class for expanded clones.

.,TRBJ2-7,TRBV27,TRBD2,CASSPLSSGSSYEQYF,TGTGCCAGCAGTCCACTGTCTAGCGGGAGCTCCTACGAGCAGTACTTC
.,TRBJ2-7,TRBV11-2,TRBD2,CASSSLTSGTPYEQYF,TGTGCCAGCAGCTCCCTGACTAGCGGGACGCCCTACGAGCAGTACTTC
once,TRBJ1-5,TRBV19,TRBD1,CASSTRQGFGNQPQHF,TGTGCCAGTAGTACCCGACAGGGGTTTGGCAATCAGCCCCAGCATTTT
.,TRBJ2-3,TRBV28,TRBD2,CASSSSGRAGDTQYF,TGTGCCAGCAGTTCTAGCGGGAGGGCCGGGGATACGCAGTATTTT
.,TRBJ2-7,TRBV15,TRBD1,CATSRGGDRDEQYF,TGTGCCACCAGCAGAGGGGGGGACAGGGACGAGCAGTACTTC
.,TRBJ2-1,TRBV7-9,TRBD1,CASRLDRGSEQFF,TGTGCCAGCAGATTGGACAGGGGGAGCGAGCAGTTCTTC
.,TRBJ2-3,TRBV6-5,.,CASQRADLTDTQYF,TGTGCCAGCCAGAGGGCGGACCTCACAGATACGCAGTATTTT
.,TRBJ2-7,TRBV4-2,TRBD2,CASSQDVAGGPYEQYF,TGTGCCAGCAGCCAAGACGTTGCGGGAGGACCCTACGAGCAGTACTTC
.,TRBJ2-5,TRBV12-3/TRBV12-4,TRBD1,CASSFGTAEGQYF,TGTGCCAGCAGTTTCGGGACAGCAGAAGGCCAGTACTTC
.,TRBJ2-7,TRBV5-1,TRBD2,CASSLAAGTSGQIGYF,TGCGCCAGCAGCTTGGCCGCCGGGACTAGCGGGCAGATAGGGTACTTC
.,TRBJ2-1,TRBV5-4,.,CASSYQGWQFF,TGTGCCAGCAGCTACCAGGGCTGGCAGTTCTTC
.,TRBJ1-3,TRBV20-1,.,CSGGLGNTIYF,TGCAGTGGGGGCCTTGGAAACACCATATATTTT
.,TRBJ2-1,TRBV18,TRBD2,CASSPPGLAGGLDEQFF,TGTGCCAGCTCACCACCAGGACTAGCGGGAGGGTTGGATGAGCAGTTCTTC
.,TRBJ1-2,TRBV6-5,TRBD1,CASSLGQGLNYGYTF,TGTGCCAGCAGTTTAGGACAGGGCCTTAACTATGGCTACACCTTC